Listed here are 27 T cell receptor beta chains from one sample, sequenced in a study of T cells in Graves' hyperthyroidism and ophthalmopathy. Amplification yielded TCR beta CDR3 regions, with RNA transcripts as the source. The TCR CDR3 first-round RT-PCR relied on the HTBI primer set. In TCRdb, the multiplex PCR reads were re-called with MiXCR into one record per CDR3 protein. The table lists around 600,000 distinct CDR3 sequences, approximately 14% of them singletons. Input material: blood. Every receptor here comes from a woman between 45 and 60 years old with Graves' ophthalmopathy.

This clonotype was counted at least ten times. The rearrangement uses TRBV7-2 and TRBJ2-3; 11 bases map to TRBD2. Germline CDR1 SGHTA, CDR2 FQGNSA. The CDR3 totals 14 residues. Trimming cost V 5 bases and J 6 bases; bases outside gene matches: 4. The CDR3 nucleotides are TGTGCCAGCAGCAAGGGACTAGCGGAGGATACGCAGTATTTT. This gives the protein CASSKGLAEDTQYF.

This clonotype was observed a handful of times. V usage is TRBV10-3 and J usage is TRBJ2-1; TRBD2 matches 13 bases. Germline V gene sequence: CDR1 ENHRY, CDR2 SYGVKD. The CDR3 has 18 amino acids. Trimming removed 0 bases from V and 6 bases from J; junction bases left unmatched: 8. In DNA form, the CDR3 reads TGTGCCATCAGTGAGTCGACTCGGACTAGCGGGAGAGGCAATGAGCAGTTCTTC. Translated: CAISESTRTSGRGNEQFF.

This clonotype was recorded many times. The rearrangement joins TRBV7-9 to TRBJ2-1; 8 bases fit TRBD2. Trimming at V came to 2 bases and at J to 7 bases, leaving 7 bases not matched to a gene. The germline CDR1 and CDR2 sequences are SEHNR and FQNEAQ (reference sequence). The CDR3 consists of 15 residues. The CDR3 DNA reads as TGTGCCAGCAGCTTAAAAGCGGGAGTCGGTAATGAGCAGTTCTTC. Translated, it gives CASSLKAGVGNEQFF.

The chain has TRBV5-1 and TRBJ2-7, with 8 bases matching TRBD1. The germline CDR1 and CDR2 sequences are SGHRS and YFSETQ. The V gene end was trimmed by 4 bases and the J gene end by 3 bases; junction bases not matched to a gene: 6. This CDR3 comprises 14 residues. Here the CDR3 DNA reads TGCGCCAGCAGCCAACAGGGGGTGAACTACGAGCAGTACTTC. Encoded protein: CASSQQGVNYEQYF.

The chain employs TRBV29-1 and TRBJ2-1; 8 bases agree with TRBD2. CDR3 length: 13 amino acids. V trimming: 5 bases; J trimming: 4 bases; junction bases outside the gene matches: 4. Germline CDR1 is SQVTM and CDR2 is ANQGSEA. CDR3 sequence: CSVNGGRYNEQFF. CDR3 nucleotides: TGCAGCGTTAACGGCGGGAGGTACAATGAGCAGTTCTTC.

J is TRBJ1-5 and V is TRBV14, with D unresolved. Germline assignment: CDR1 SGHDN and CDR2 FVKESK. Trimming removed 1 base from V and 2 bases from J, with 9 bases in between. There are 15 residues in the CDR3. CDR3 sequence reads: CASSQAGRGNQPQHF. DNA for the CDR3: TGTGCCAGCAGCCAAGCTGGACGCGGCAATCAGCCCCAGCATTTT.

This clonotype occurred a few times. This chain joins TRBV29-1 and TRBJ2-7; 7 bases fit TRBD1. Trimming at V came to 6 bases and at J to 2 bases, leaving 7 bases not matched to a gene. Germline loops: CDR1 SQVTM, CDR2 ANQGSEA. This CDR3 is 13 amino acids long. The CDR3 DNA follows: TGCAGCGTATGGGACAGAATAACCTACGAGCAGTACTTC. Translation gives CSVWDRITYEQYF.

The V gene is TRBV29-1, the J gene TRBJ2-1; TRBD2 might be the D (5 bases). Trimming stripped 7 bases from V and 0 bases from J, with 10 bases between. The CDR3 is made up of 13 amino acids. Germline CDR1 is SQVTM and CDR2 is ANQGSEA. CDR3 in amino acids: CSAGLASYNEQFF. The CDR3 DNA is TGCAGCGCCGGGCTAGCCTCCTACAATGAGCAGTTCTTC.

This clonotype was detected a few times. A much larger clone lies a single base off, so this may be a read error. The J gene is TRBJ2-5, the V gene TRBV6-5; the D call may be TRBD1 or TRBD2 (5 bases each). The CDR3 length is 14 residues. The V gene lost 8 bases and the J gene lost 2 bases, with 15 bases spanning the gap. Germline CDR1 and CDR2: MNHEY and SVGAGI. CDR3 coding DNA: TGTGCCAGCGGCTTACGAGGGGTACAAGAGACCCAGTACTTC. Translation gives CASGLRGVQETQYF.

The chain has TRBV28 and TRBJ2-5; no reliable D call. Germline V gives CDR1 MDHEN, CDR2 SYDVKM. Trimming removed 6 bases from V and 0 bases from J, with 17 bases in between. CDR3 length: 16 amino acids. CDR3 sequence (DNA): TGTGCCAGCAGATCGACCGACTTATCGTACCAAGAGACCCAGTACTTC. Translation gives CASRSTDLSYQETQYF.

This clonotype was observed many times. The rearrangement uses TRBV24-1 and TRBJ1-2, with D hard to call. The CDR3 runs 11 residues. CDR1 is KGHDR and CDR2 is SFDVKD in the germline V gene. V shed 4 bases and J shed 3 bases, with 2 bases lying between them. The CDR3 loop reads CATSDYYGYTF. CDR3 nucleotide sequence: TGTGCCACCAGTGACTACTATGGCTACACCTTC.

Ten or more counts support this clonotype. The chain couples TRBV11-2 to TRBJ2-1; D is unclear. The CDR3 totals 15 residues. Germline CDR1 SGHAT, CDR2 FQNNGV. V lost 4 bases and J lost 0, with 10 bases in between. The CDR3 here is CASSSPTSSYNEQFF. The CDR3 region has the DNA TGTGCCAGCAGCTCCCCTACGAGCTCCTACAATGAGCAGTTCTTC.

This clonotype appeared a few times. V and J are TRBV15 and TRBJ2-3, with D possibly matching TRBD2 (5 bases). Per germline, CDR1 LNHNV and CDR2 YYDKDF (reference sequence). The CDR3 runs 17 residues. Trimming took 0 bases from V and 0 from J, leaving 13 bases between them. CDR3 DNA: TGTGCCACCAGCAGAGAGGCGATTAGCGTGAGCACAGATACGCAGTATTTT. It yields the protein CATSREAISVSTDTQYF. Variable domain in full (rest from reference TRBV15 and TRBJ2-3): DAMVIQNPRYQVTQFGKPVTLSCSQTLNHNVMYWYQQKSSQAPKLLFHYYDKDFNNEADTPDNFQSRRPNTSFCFLDIRSPGLGDTAMYLCATSREAISVSTDTQYFGPGTRLTVL.

This clonotype has at least ten counts. J is TRBJ2-1 and V is TRBV12-3 or TRBV12-4; TRBD2 agrees at 8 bases. CDR3 length: 13 amino acids. The V segment lost 6 bases and the J segment 9 bases; nucleotides outside the gene matches: 7. CDR3 region: CASRKSGSFEQFF. The CDR3 nucleotides read TGTGCCAGCAGAAAAAGCGGGAGCTTTGAGCAGTTCTTC.

There are a few counts of this clonotype. The chain employs TRBV7-6 and TRBJ1-1, with D hard to call. Trimming left V 1 base short and J 4 bases short, with 16 bases between. From germline, CDR1 is SGHVS and CDR2 FNYEAQ. This CDR3 comprises 16 residues. The CDR3, as DNA: TGTGCCAGCAGCTTAGTCCTCAATTCGCTGGGCACTGAAGCTTTCTTT. This codes for CASSLVLNSLGTEAFF.

At least ten counts were recorded for this clonotype. The chain employs TRBV29-1 and TRBJ1-1, with unresolved D. CDR1 is SQVTM, CDR2 ANQGSEA, per germline. V was clipped by 2 bases and J by 0 bases, with 7 bases between them. The CDR3 is 13 amino acids. The CDR3 loop reads CSVEQSMNTEAFF. The CDR3 region has the DNA TGCAGCGTTGAACAGAGCATGAACACTGAAGCTTTCTTT.

V is TRBV6-1 and J is TRBJ1-2, with 8 bases matching TRBD1. Looked up from germline, CDR1 is MNHNS and CDR2 is SASEGT. CDR3 length: 13 residues. Trimming at V came to 0 bases and at J to 13 bases, leaving 7 bases not matched to a gene. The CDR3 here is CASSEAPDRVITF. The DNA for the CDR3 is TGTGCCAGCAGTGAAGCCCCGGACAGGGTCATCACCTTC.

This clonotype was observed many times. This chain links TRBV20-1 with TRBJ2-6, with 14 bases lining up with TRBD2. The CDR3 is 19 amino acids. The germline gives CDR1 DFQATT, CDR2 SNEGSKA (reference sequence). After removal of 6 bases from V and 0 bases from J, the junction contained 10 bases not matched to a gene. The CDR3 region is CSAPGLAGESGSGANVLTF. The CDR3 DNA sequence: TGCAGTGCCCCGGGACTAGCGGGAGAATCCGGCTCTGGGGCCAACGTCCTGACTTTC.

There are a few counts of this clonotype. The chain carries TRBV9 and TRBJ1-5; TRBD1 aligns across 7 bases. Trimming removed 4 bases from V and 3 bases from J; junction bases left unmatched: 4. The CDR3 is 14 amino acids. Germline CDR1 and CDR2: SGDLS and YYNGEE. The CDR3 is CASSFGQDNQPQHF. The CDR3 DNA sequence: TGTGCCAGCAGCTTCGGACAGGACAATCAGCCCCAGCATTTT.

This clonotype was seen at least ten times. J is TRBJ2-7 and V is TRBV7-2; either TRBD1 or TRBD2 may supply D (5 bases each). CDR3 length: 13 amino acids. Germline V lookup: CDR1 SGHTA, CDR2 FQGNSA. The V end lost 7 bases, the J end lost 2 bases, and 12 bases lay between the germline ends. CDR3 sequence: CASNLRDPYEQYF. CDR3 nucleotides: TGTGCCAGCAACCTACGGGACCCCTACGAGCAGTACTTC.

This chain uses TRBV9 with TRBJ2-1; 9 bases agree with TRBD2. Germline CDR1 reads SGDLS; CDR2 reads YYNGEE. Trimming cost V 1 base and J 5 bases; bases outside gene matches: 7. The CDR3 sequence is 16 residues long. CDR3 sequence reads: CASSVLLAGRNNEQFF. CDR3 DNA sequence: TGTGCCAGCAGCGTACTACTAGCGGGCCGCAACAATGAGCAGTTCTTC.

This clonotype was seen more than once but under ten times. The chain uses TRBV7-8 and TRBJ2-7; TRBD1 or TRBD2 may be the D gene (5 bases each). Germline CDR1 reads SGHVS; CDR2 reads FQNEAQ. The V end was cut by 5 bases, the J end by 2 bases, with 10 bases between. CDR3 size: 13 residues. This CDR3 is CASSEGPTYEQYF. Here the CDR3 DNA reads TGTGCCAGCAGCGAGGGACCAACCTACGAGCAGTACTTC.

The chain combines TRBV27 with TRBJ2-7, with D possibly being TRBD1 or TRBD2 (6 bases each). Germline loops: CDR1 MNHEY, CDR2 SMNVEV (reference sequence). Trimming pared 1 base from V and 5 bases from J, leaving 12 bases between. CDR3 length equals 14 residues. The CDR3 reads CASSLLGGWNEQYF. In DNA, the CDR3 is TGTGCCAGCAGTTTATTGGGGGGCTGGAACGAGCAGTACTTC.

This clonotype was observed a few times. The rearrangement joins TRBV6-5 to TRBJ1-2; possibly TRBD1 for D (5 bases). Germline V CDR1 and CDR2: MNHEY, SVGAGI. Trimming took off 3 bases at V and 3 bases at J, with 14 bases between the two ends. The CDR3 spans 15 residues. The CDR3 sequence: CASSYAGNLDYGYTF. The CDR3 DNA reads TGTGCCAGCAGTTATGCAGGGAACCTAGACTATGGCTACACCTTC.

This clonotype was seen a few times. The chain combines TRBV20-1 with TRBJ1-4, with D possibly TRBD1 on 6 matching bases. The CDR3 sequence is 13 residues long. The V end lost 4 bases, the J end lost 5 bases, and 11 bases lay between the germline ends. The germline CDR1 and CDR2 sequences are DFQATT and SNEGSKA (reference sequence). The CDR3 DNA is TGCAGTGCTACTAGGACAGTGAATGAAAAACTGTTTTTT. Translation: CSATRTVNEKLFF.

The CDR3 DNA reads as TGTGCCAGCAGTGCGAGTAGCGGGAGGGTAAGCAAAAGAAGTGAGCAGTTCTTC. This gives the protein CASSASSGRVSKRSEQFF. The chain couples TRBV2 to TRBJ2-1; 11 nucleotides line up with TRBD2. V lost 4 bases and J lost 9; bases outside the gene matches: 17. The CDR3 has 18 amino acids. Germline assignment: CDR1 SNHLY and CDR2 FYNNEI.

This clonotype has just a few counts. V and J are TRBV24-1 and TRBJ2-6; perhaps D is TRBD1 or TRBD2 (5 bases each). Trimming stripped 5 bases from V and 1 base from J, with 14 bases between. Germline assignment: CDR1 KGHDR and CDR2 SFDVKD. The CDR3 spans 17 residues. In nucleotides, the CDR3 is TGTGCCACCAGTGGACGGGGCACTAATTCTGGGGCCAACGTCCTGACTTTC. Translation: CATSGRGTNSGANVLTF.